A single sample gave rise to the 22 T cell receptor beta chains below, sequenced in a study of cytotoxic CD8 clonotypes in ibrutinib-treated CLL. The protocol was immunoSEQ multiplex PCR, while the TCRdb copy is restricted to in-frame clones and leaves out a portion. The table has about 22,000 clones, approximately 77% seen once. Sample: PBMCs, taken before ibrutinib treatment. These receptors were taken from a human donor with chronic lymphocytic leukemia.

This clone is a singleton in its sample. The CDR3 bases are TGTGCCAGCAGCGAGGGACTAGCGGGGAGCCTCACAGATACGCAGTATTTT. As protein: CASSEGLAGSLTDTQYF. The V call is TRBV5-6, the J call TRBJ2-3, with 13 bases matching TRBD2. Losses at the gene ends were 4 bases for V and 2 bases for J; bases not matched to a gene: 7. Germline V CDR1 and CDR2: SGHDT, YYEEEE. The CDR3 extends over 17 amino acids.

V is TRBV19 and J is TRBJ2-3; D is possibly TRBD1 (6 bases). The germline gives CDR1 LNHDA, CDR2 SQIVND (reference sequence). The CDR3 has 16 amino acids. The V gene lost 4 bases and the J gene lost 7 bases, with 21 bases spanning the gap. The CDR3 here is CASSRGDKLDRNTQYF. The DNA of the CDR3 is TGTGCCAGTAGTAGAGGGGACAAACTCGACAGGAATACGCAGTATTTT.

J is TRBJ1-2 and V is TRBV28, with TRBD1 matching 9 bases. CDR3 length equals 17 residues. V was clipped by 6 bases and J by 4 bases; unmatched bases: 15. CDR1 and CDR2 (germline): MDHEN, SYDVKM. As DNA, the CDR3 is TGTGCCAGCAGATACATCCCCACAGGGGGCTTCGGCTATGGCTACACCTTC. This encodes CASRYIPTGGFGYGYTF.

The rearrangement joins TRBV5-6 to TRBJ2-2; TRBD2 matches at 7 bases. Trimming cost V 5 bases and J 3 bases; bases outside gene matches: 7. This CDR3 region has 15 residues. Germline CDR1 is SGHDT and CDR2 is YYEEEE. The CDR3 spells CASRDTGRYTGELFF. CDR3 bases: TGTGCCAGCAGAGATACCGGGAGGTACACCGGGGAGCTGTTTTTT.

This rearrangement joins TRBV2 to TRBJ1-6, with a possible D match to TRBD1 (5 bases). The CDR3 has 15 amino acids. Trimming shortened V by 8 bases and J by 10 bases, and 21 bases separated the two germline ends. Germline V CDR1 and CDR2: SNHLY, FYNNEI. The CDR3 coding sequence is TGTGCCAGCGGGGGTCTAATCGGGGTTGTATCACCCCTCCACTTT. Translated: CASGGLIGVVSPLHF.

The chain carries TRBV30 and TRBJ2-1; D is possibly TRBD2 (7 bases). This CDR3 is 15 amino acids long. The V gene lost 0 bases and the J gene lost 4 bases, with 13 bases spanning the gap. In germline, CDR1 is GTSNPN, CDR2 SVGIG (reference sequence). CDR3 coding DNA: TGTGCCTGGAGTGTAGGGGGGGCTGTTTACAATGAGCAGTTCTTC. This gives the protein CAWSVGGAVYNEQFF.

The genes are TRBV20-1 and TRBJ2-5; D unresolved. The V end lost 3 bases, the J end lost 5 bases, and 4 bases lay between the germline ends. CDR3 length equals 10 residues. Germline loops: CDR1 DFQATT, CDR2 SNEGSKA (reference sequence). CDR3 amino acids: CSASVETQYF. CDR3 bases: TGCAGTGCTAGTGTGGAGACCCAGTACTTC.

By its share, this clone is medium-sized. The chain combines TRBV4-2 with TRBJ2-1; 9 bases are a match to TRBD1. Germline V gene sequence: CDR1 LGHNA, CDR2 YNFKEQ. V shed 5 bases, J shed 7 bases, and the junction held 9 bases outside the gene matches. The CDR3 totals 15 residues. The CDR3 sequence: CASSTPGTGINEQFF. CDR3 coding DNA: TGTGCCAGCAGCACCCCCGGGACAGGGATTAATGAGCAGTTCTTC.

This clone was counted only a few times. This chain links TRBV6-5 with TRBJ1-6, with D uncertain. This CDR3 is 13 amino acids long. V lost 4 bases, J lost 10 bases, and 11 bases lay in between. In germline, CDR1 is MNHEY, CDR2 SVGAGI. This CDR3 is CASSSTSGSPLHF. DNA of the CDR3: TGTGCCAGCAGTTCAACGTCGGGATCACCCCTCCACTTT.

J is TRBJ2-2 and V is TRBV9; 8 nucleotides agree with TRBD1. Germline V gives CDR1 SGDLS, CDR2 YYNGEE. This CDR3 comprises 15 residues. V trimming: 3 bases; J trimming: 5 bases; junction bases outside the gene matches: 6. The CDR3 DNA reads TGTGCCAGCAGCGGCGGACAGGGTAGGACCGGGGAGCTGTTTTTT. This codes for CASSGGQGRTGELFF.

V gene TRBV6-1 combines with J gene TRBJ2-4, with unresolved D. The V end was cut by 4 bases, the J end by 3 bases, with 7 bases between. Germline loops: CDR1 MNHNS, CDR2 SASEGT. The CDR3 spans 13 residues. This CDR3 is CASSGVDKNIQYF. As DNA, the CDR3 is TGTGCCAGCAGTGGGGTAGACAAAAACATTCAGTACTTC.

V and J are TRBV15 and TRBJ1-4; 7 positions match TRBD1. This CDR3 has 15 amino acids. Germline V gene data show CDR1 as LNHNV and CDR2 as YYDKDF (reference sequence). The V and J ends lost 5 bases and 0 bases, in that order; junction bases with no gene match: 3. The CDR3 DNA follows: TGTGCCACCAGCGGAGGGACAGCAACTAATGAAAAACTGTTTTTT. Translated, it gives CATSGGTATNEKLFF.

This chain uses TRBV19 with TRBJ2-1, with D tentatively TRBD2 (5 bases). The CDR3 runs 15 residues. Germline CDR1 is LNHDA and CDR2 is SQIVND (reference sequence). V dropped 7 bases and J dropped 0 bases, with 13 bases sitting between them. DNA for the CDR3: TGTGCCAGTACCCCTGGCGGGTTCTCCTACAATGAGCAGTTCTTC. Residues: CASTPGGFSYNEQFF. Full variable domain (remainder filled in from reference TRBV19 and TRBJ2-1): DGGITQSPKYLFRKEGQNVTLSCEQNLNHDAMYWYRQDPGQGLRLIYYSQIVNDFQKGDIAEGYSVSREKKESFPLTVTSAQKNPTAFYLCASTPGGFSYNEQFFGPGTRLTVL.

The chain carries TRBV9 and TRBJ2-7; D possibly corresponds to TRBD2 (5 bases). CDR3 length equals 14 residues. In germline, CDR1 is SGDLS, CDR2 YYNGEE. The germline V and J ends were trimmed by 5 bases and 6 bases, with 18 bases remaining between them. The CDR3 DNA reads TGTGCCAGCAGTCCTCTCCGGCTAGCTACCGAGCAGTACTTC. The encoded protein is CASSPLRLATEQYF.

This clone was detected only once. V is TRBV2 and J is TRBJ2-3; 9 positions agree with TRBD2. The CDR3 contains 15 residues. The V gene end was trimmed by 3 bases and the J gene end by 2 bases; junction bases not matched to a gene: 3. The germline CDR1 and CDR2 sequences are SNHLY and FYNNEI. The CDR3 DNA reads TGTGCCAGCAGTGATTTAGCGGGGGCCACAGATACGCAGTATTTT. It encodes CASSDLAGATDTQYF.

The chain recombines TRBV7-9 with TRBJ1-2; unclear D gene. Germline-derived CDR1 and CDR2 are SEHNR and FQNEAQ (reference sequence). There are 14 residues in the CDR3. The ends were cut back, 4 bases at V and 4 bases at J, with 13 bases in the middle. The CDR3 here is CASSYPTAGYGYTF. CDR3 DNA: TGTGCCAGCAGCTACCCGACGGCGGGCTATGGCTACACCTTC.

The rearrangement uses TRBV4-1 and TRBJ2-1; 7 positions agree with TRBD1. In germline, CDR1 is MGHRA, CDR2 YSYEKL. The V gene end was trimmed by 4 bases and the J gene end by 8 bases; junction bases not matched to a gene: 8. The CDR3 loop spans 14 amino acids. The CDR3 nucleotides read TGCGCCAGCAGCCTCTCCAGGGGGAGCGATGAGCAGTTCTTC. Its protein product is CASSLSRGSDEQFF.

The chain joins TRBV5-1 to TRBJ2-5, with TRBD1 matching over 7 bases. Germline lookup yields CDR1 SGHRS and CDR2 YFSETQ. This CDR3 comprises 16 residues. The V and J ends lost 0 bases and 5 bases, in that order; junction bases with no gene match: 10. The CDR3 DNA reads as TGCGCCAGCAGCTTGGCCCCGGGACAGCGTGGGGAGACCCAGTACTTC. Translating gives CASSLAPGQRGETQYF.

This chain uses TRBV29-1 with TRBJ2-5; possible D gene TRBD1, 5 bases. The CDR3 loop spans 11 amino acids. Trimming removed 7 bases at V and 5 bases at J, with 11 bases between. Germline CDR1 is SQVTM and CDR2 is ANQGSEA. The CDR3 DNA is TGCAGCGCCCAGGGTGGGGAGACCCAGTACTTC. Its protein product is CSAQGGETQYF. The variable domain in full, completed from reference TRBV29-1 and TRBJ2-5, reads SAVISQKPSRDICQRGTSLTIQCQVDSQVTMMFWYRQQPGQSLTLIATANQGSEATYESGFVIDKFPISRPNLTFSTLTVSNMSPEDSSIYLCSAQGGETQYFGPGTRLLVL.

The chain links TRBV16 to TRBJ1-2, with 9 bases aligning to TRBD1. J gave up 4 bases and V 0 bases, and 3 bases lay outside the gene matches. This CDR3 spans 15 amino acids. CDR1 is KGHSY, CDR2 FQNENV, per germline. The CDR3 nucleotides are TGTGCCAGCAGCCAATCGGGACAGGGCTCCTATGGCTACACCTTC. Translating it yields CASSQSGQGSYGYTF.

By share, this clone ranks as medium-sized. The chain has TRBV28 and TRBJ2-7; no clear D. The CDR3 length is 14 residues. Germline V gives CDR1 MDHEN, CDR2 SYDVKM. V lost 6 bases, J lost 3 bases, and 15 bases lay in between. CDR3 region: CASRLRPSFYEQYF. Here the CDR3 DNA reads TGTGCCAGCAGACTAAGACCATCTTTCTACGAGCAGTACTTC.

The chain joins TRBV27 to TRBJ2-7; D remains ambiguous. The CDR3 extends over 16 amino acids. V dropped 4 bases and J dropped 3 bases, with 19 bases sitting between them. Germline V gives CDR1 MNHEY, CDR2 SMNVEV (reference sequence). This chain's CDR3 is CASSSGRADGIYEQYF. The CDR3 nucleotides are TGTGCCAGCAGTTCGGGTCGGGCGGACGGAATCTACGAGCAGTACTTC.